The rows below give T cell receptor beta chains drawn from one sample of a study of blood T cell repertoires in COVID-19. Assay used: immunoSEQ multiplex PCR; TCRdb lists only in-frame clones, some missing. Here the sample spans 200,000 to 250,000 clones, 70% to 90% being singletons. Sequenced: peripheral blood. The source is a man between 18 and 35 years old with active or convalescent COVID-19. The CDR3 runs from the conserved cysteine through the conserved F or W. The D gene is left open where the match is weak. Part of the rows lack a size; the others show once, few, many or a class for expanded clones.

DNA | CDR3 | D | J | size | V
TGTGCCAGCAGCTTGGGGCAGGGGGCGCGAGAGCAGTACTTC | CASSLGQGAREQYF | TRBD1 | TRBJ2-7 | once | TRBV5-6
TGTGCCAGCTCACCGGGACAGGGGGGAAGTGGTGAAAAACTGTTTTTT | CASSPGQGGSGEKLFF | TRBD1 | TRBJ1-4 | NA | TRBV18
TGCAGCGTCCGGGACAGCGTTTACGAGCAGTACTTC | CSVRDSVYEQYF | TRBD1 | TRBJ2-7 | NA | TRBV29-1
TGTGCCAGCAGTTCCTGGACAGGTAGCTCCTACGAGCAGTACTTC | CASSSWTGSSYEQYF | TRBD1 | TRBJ2-7 | NA | TRBV27
TGTGCCAGCAGCTTAGTCGGTTCTAGCACAGATACGCAGTATTTT | CASSLVGSSTDTQYF | NA | TRBJ2-3 | NA | TRBV5-4
TGCGCCAGCAGCCAATCAGGGAACACTGAAGCTTTCTTT | CASSQSGNTEAFF | NA | TRBJ1-1 | few | TRBV4-3
TGTGCCAGCTCAATGGAGATTGAAGCTTTCTTT | CASSMEIEAFF | NA | TRBJ1-1 | NA | TRBV18
TGTGCCAGTAGTTACGGACAGGGCAATCAGCCCCAGCATTTT | CASSYGQGNQPQHF | TRBD1 | TRBJ1-5 | once | TRBV19
TGTGCCAGCAGTTTGGGACAGGCTAATGAAAAACTGTTTTTT | CASSLGQANEKLFF | TRBD1 | TRBJ1-4 | few | TRBV5-5
TGTGCCAGCTCACCAGGGACTAGCGGGAGGAATGAGCAGTTCTTC | CASSPGTSGRNEQFF | TRBD2 | TRBJ2-1 | NA | TRBV18
TGTGCCAGCAGTCCCGACAGGCGGGCCGGGGAGACCCAGTACTTC | CASSPDRRAGETQYF | NA | TRBJ2-5 | NA | TRBV28
TGTGCCAGCAGCCTAGGGACAGGGGCGACTAATGAAAAACTGTTTTTT | CASSLGTGATNEKLFF | TRBD1 | TRBJ1-4 | NA | TRBV5-4
TGTGCCAGCAGCACCCGACTAGCGGGAGAAGCAGATACGCAGTATTTT | CASSTRLAGEADTQYF | TRBD2 | TRBJ2-3 | NA | TRBV9
TGTGCCAGCAGTTATCGATGGGGGGCAACTAATGAAAAACTGTTTTTT | CASSYRWGATNEKLFF | NA | TRBJ1-4 | few | TRBV6-5
TGTGCCAGCAGCGTAGCTGGGGCAGTGAATTCACCCCTCCACTTT | CASSVAGAVNSPLHF | NA | TRBJ1-6 | NA | TRBV9
TGTGCCAGCAGTTTATCGGGGATTGAAGCTTTCTTT | CASSLSGIEAFF | NA | TRBJ1-1 | NA | TRBV12-3/TRBV12-4
TGTGCCAGCAGTTTAGGTCCCAGGGGCACAGATACGCAGTATTTT | CASSLGPRGTDTQYF | NA | TRBJ2-3 | NA | TRBV27
TGTGCCAGCAGTTTATCGCATGGGAGGGCAGGTGGCTACACCTTC | CASSLSHGRAGGYTF | NA | TRBJ1-2 | NA | TRBV27
TGTGCCAGCAGCGTAGCGGGGTCCCTCTCTGGAAACACCATATATTTT | CASSVAGSLSGNTIYF | NA | TRBJ1-3 | NA | TRBV9
TGTGCCAGCAGTGAAGTAGGAGGGGCCTTGGAGACCCAGTACTTC | CASSEVGGALETQYF | NA | TRBJ2-5 | NA | TRBV6-1
TGTGCCAGCTCCGGGACTCAGAACACCGGGGAGCTGTTTTTT | CASSGTQNTGELFF | NA | TRBJ2-2 | NA | TRBV2
TGCGCCAGCAGCCAAGTCATCAGACAAACCGGGGAGCTGTTTTTT | CASSQVIRQTGELFF | NA | TRBJ2-2 | NA | TRBV4-3
TGTGCCAGTAGTATAGGGCCGGGAACGAGCAATCAGCCCCAGCATTTT | CASSIGPGTSNQPQHF | NA | TRBJ1-5 | NA | TRBV19
TGCGCCAGCAGTCCACCGGGCCGGGGGGGCTTGGATGGCTACACCTTC | CASSPPGRGGLDGYTF | NA | TRBJ1-2 | NA | TRBV10-2
TGTGCCAGCAGTTTAAACAGGGCGGGCTATGGCTACACCTTC | CASSLNRAGYGYTF | NA | TRBJ1-2 | NA | TRBV28
TGTGCCAGCAGTTTAAATCGGGCCCAGCATTTT | CASSLNRAQHF | NA | TRBJ1-5 | NA | TRBV28
TGCGCCAGCAGCCGTCGACAGGGGAGTGACGGCAATCAGCCCCAGCATTTT | CASSRRQGSDGNQPQHF | TRBD1 | TRBJ1-5 | NA | TRBV4-3
TGCGCCAGCAGCTGGGAGGGACGCACCGGGGAGCTGTTTTTT | CASSWEGRTGELFF | TRBD2 | TRBJ2-2 | NA | TRBV5-1
TGCGCCAGCAGCCAAATACAGGGGCGCGACGAGCAGTACTTC | CASSQIQGRDEQYF | TRBD1 | TRBJ2-7 | NA | TRBV4-1
TGTGCCAGAGCGGGGATGGGTGGCTACGAGCAGTACTTC | CARAGMGGYEQYF | TRBD2 | TRBJ2-7 | NA | TRBV15
TGTGCCAGCAGTGAAGTTGGGACTAGCGGCACCTGGGGCGGGGAGCTGTTTTTT | CASSEVGTSGTWGGELFF | TRBD2 | TRBJ2-2 | NA | TRBV6-1
TGTGCCAGCTCACCATATCAGGCCGGGGAGGGCTCCACCGGGGAGCTGTTTTTT | CASSPYQAGEGSTGELFF | TRBD2 | TRBJ2-2 | NA | TRBV18
TGTGCCATCAGTGAGTTTATCGTTCAGGGGAGAAGGGCAGATACGCAGTATTTT | CAISEFIVQGRRADTQYF | NA | TRBJ2-3 | NA | TRBV10-3
TGCGCCAGCAGCTTGGGACAGGTTTTCCATGAGCAGTTCTTC | CASSLGQVFHEQFF | NA | TRBJ2-1 | NA | TRBV5-1
TGCGCCAGCAGCTTGGGTCTTGGCCCCGGGGAGCTGTTTTTT | CASSLGLGPGELFF | NA | TRBJ2-2 | NA | TRBV5-1
TGTGCCAGCAAGGGCGGGGGTATCTACAATGAGCAGTTCTTC | CASKGGGIYNEQFF | TRBD2 | TRBJ2-1 | NA | TRBV28
TGTGCCAGCAGTTACTCGAAACAGGGGCCTGGAAACACCATATATTTT | CASSYSKQGPGNTIYF | TRBD1 | TRBJ1-3 | NA | TRBV6-5
TGTGCCAGCAGCGCAGACAGCTACACTGAAGCTTTCTTT | CASSADSYTEAFF | NA | TRBJ1-1 | NA | TRBV9
TGTGCCTGGTCCGGGGGGCACAATGAGCAGTTCTTC | CAWSGGHNEQFF | NA | TRBJ2-1 | NA | TRBV30
TGTGCCAGTAGTATAGGGTCAGGCCCCTACGAGCAGTACTTC | CASSIGSGPYEQYF | NA | TRBJ2-7 | few | TRBV19
TGTGCCAGCAGCTTAGAAGGGGGACAGCTAACTTACTACGAGCAGTACTTC | CASSLEGGQLTYYEQYF | TRBD1 | TRBJ2-7 | NA | TRBV11-2
TGTGCCTGGAGAGTGAAGACAGGGGACACTGAAGCTTTCTTT | CAWRVKTGDTEAFF | TRBD1 | TRBJ1-1 | once | TRBV30
TGTGCCAGCACATATACAGGGCCTGAGGGCAATCAGCCCCAGCATTTT | CASTYTGPEGNQPQHF | NA | TRBJ1-5 | few | TRBV18
TGTGCCAGCTCACCCGGCGGGCGGAGCTCCTACGAGCAGTACTTC | CASSPGGRSSYEQYF | NA | TRBJ2-7 | NA | TRBV18
TGTGCCAGCAGCAACGCGGGTTGGGGCACCGGGGAGCTGTTTTTT | CASSNAGWGTGELFF | NA | TRBJ2-2 | NA | TRBV5-4
TGTGCCACCGTACCGGGGGGTTTAGGTGGCTACACCTTC | CATVPGGLGGYTF | NA | TRBJ1-2 | NA | TRBV7-9